Following are 10 T cell receptor beta chains from one sample sequenced in a study of graft-versus-host responses after intestinal transplantation. Assay used: immunoSEQ multiplex PCR; TCRdb lists only in-frame clones, some missing. The table includes approximately 100,000 clones, more than 85% detected once. No antigen is known for these receptors. This sample comprised unstimulated CD4+ T cells sorted from spleen or lymph node cells, obtained before intestinal transplant. The receptors stem from a human donor who received an intestinal transplant.

The V gene is TRBV6-5, the J gene TRBJ2-7; 7 nucleotides agree with TRBD2. This CDR3 has 14 residues. Germline CDR1 and CDR2: MNHEY and SVGAGI. J gave up 0 bases and V 4 bases, and 3 bases lay outside the gene matches. CDR3 DNA sequence: TGTGCCAGCAGTTCGAGCGGGATCTCCTACGAGCAGTACTTC. Protein product: CASSSSGISYEQYF.

The chain joins TRBV5-1 to TRBJ2-7; no definite D call. The length of the CDR3 is 15 residues. Germline lookup yields CDR1 SGHRS and CDR2 YFSETQ. With 0 bases removed from V and 4 bases from J, the gap between germline ends came to 14 bases. The CDR3 bases are TGCGCCAGCAGCTTGGGGGCCTCAGCCGCGTACGAGCAGTACTTC. Encoded protein: CASSLGASAAYEQYF.

This clone was recorded only once. The chain recombines TRBV5-1 with TRBJ1-5, with a tentative D call TRBD1 (6 bases). CDR3 size: 15 residues. The V end was cut by 0 bases, the J end by 3 bases, with 10 bases between. Germline V gives CDR1 SGHRS, CDR2 YFSETQ. CDR3 sequence reads: CASSLEAGDNQPQHF. The CDR3 bases are TGCGCCAGCAGCTTGGAGGCAGGGGACAATCAGCCCCAGCATTTT.

V usage is TRBV7-2 and J usage is TRBJ2-1; the D gene could be TRBD1 or TRBD2 (6 bases each). The germline V and J ends were trimmed by 5 bases and 8 bases, with 19 bases remaining between them. CDR1 and CDR2 (germline): SGHTA, FQGNSA. This CDR3 is built from 15 residues. The CDR3 loop is CASSHPRGRDDEQFF. CDR3 coding DNA: TGTGCCAGCAGCCACCCACGGGGGCGTGACGATGAGCAGTTCTTC.

V usage is TRBV10-3 and J usage is TRBJ2-3, with no clear D. The CDR3 is 14 amino acids. Per germline, CDR1 ENHRY and CDR2 SYGVKD. V gave up 10 bases and J gave up 2 bases, with 16 bases separating them. CDR3 region: CATENTQPTDTQYF. Written as DNA, the CDR3 is TGTGCCACAGAGAACACACAACCCACAGATACGCAGTATTTT.

The rearrangement uses TRBV2 and TRBJ1-5, with TRBD1 identical over 8 bases. Germline CDR1 is SNHLY and CDR2 is FYNNEI. The CDR3 extends over 15 amino acids. J was trimmed by 6 bases and V by 7 bases; bases with no gene match: 11. This CDR3 reads CASTNRGGPSQPQHF. CDR3 in DNA: TGTGCCAGCACTAACAGGGGGGGTCCCAGTCAGCCCCAGCATTTT.

The CDR3 sequence: CASSLGAYQETQYF. In nucleotides, the CDR3 is TGTGCCAGCAGCTTAGGAGCCTACCAAGAGACCCAGTACTTC. J is TRBJ2-5 and V is TRBV7-6; D is unresolved. This CDR3 contains 14 residues. The germline V gene has CDR1 SGHVS and CDR2 FNYEAQ. Trimming took 1 base from V and 0 from J, leaving 6 bases between them.

With respect to this clone: In the same sample, other DNA sequences code for this CDR3. This chain links TRBV6-5 with TRBJ1-5; 7 bases fit TRBD1. CDR1 and CDR2 from the germline V gene are MNHEY and SVGAGI. V shed 0 bases, J shed 1 base, and the junction held 0 bases outside the gene matches. The CDR3 has 15 residues. For the CDR3, the DNA is TGTGCCAGCAGTTACTCAGGGGGCAGCAATCAGCCCCAGCATTTT. Translated: CASSYSGGSNQPQHF.

J is TRBJ1-5 and V is TRBV5-1, with a weak D call TRBD1 (5 bases). Germline values: CDR1 SGHRS, CDR2 YFSETQ. The length of the CDR3 is 15 residues. The V end was cut by 2 bases, the J end by 7 bases, with 16 bases between. CDR3: CASSFTGESTQPQHF. CDR3 DNA: TGCGCCAGCAGCTTCACGGGGGAGTCCACCCAGCCCCAGCATTTT. Full variable domain (rest looked up from reference TRBV5-1 and TRBJ1-5): KAGVTQTPRYLIKTRGQQVTLSCSPISGHRSVSWYQQTPGQGLQFLFEYFSETQRNKGNFPGRFSGRQFSNSRSEMNVSTLELGDSALYLCASSFTGESTQPQHFGDGTRLSIL.

V gene TRBV5-6 combines with J gene TRBJ1-1, with 11 bases aligning to TRBD1. Germline assignment: CDR1 SGHDT and CDR2 YYEEEE. This CDR3 is 14 amino acids long. The V gene end was trimmed by 3 bases and the J gene end by 6 bases; junction bases not matched to a gene: 4. The CDR3 loop is CASSWGQGVSEAFF. The CDR3 nucleotides are TGTGCCAGCAGCTGGGGACAGGGGGTCTCTGAAGCTTTCTTT.